This is a list of T cell receptor beta chains from one sample in a study of long-term antiretroviral therapy in people with HIV. The repertoire was sequenced with immunoSEQ multiplex PCR; TCRdb's copy has only in-frame clones and lacks some. The data hold about 19,000 clones, with roughly 72% observed a single time. The source was unsorted PBMCs, collected 2.2 years after starting antiretroviral therapy. All receptors come from a man aged 50 or older with HIV. Each CDR3 is given with its conserved first and last residue. A D gene is named only where the DNA matches it firmly. Rows may omit the clone size; those that give it use once, few, many or a size class.

size	V	length	D	J	CDR3	DNA
NA	TRBV11-2	14	NA	TRBJ2-7	CASSLVGPLYEQYF	TGTGCCAGCAGCTTAGTCGGGCCCCTCTACGAGCAGTACTTC
few	TRBV2	13	TRBD1	TRBJ1-4	CASSRDRGEKLFF	TGTGCCAGCAGCCGGGACAGGGGTGAAAAACTGTTTTTT
once	TRBV5-3	16	NA	TRBJ2-3	CARSLFRGVSTDTQYF	TGTGCCAGAAGCCTTTTTCGGGGTGTAAGCACAGATACGCAGTATTTT
NA	TRBV7-2	13	TRBD2	TRBJ2-7	CASSLGEGYEQYF	TGTGCCAGCAGCTTGGGGGAGGGCTACGAGCAGTACTTC
NA	TRBV5-5	15	TRBD2	TRBJ2-5	CASSLLGLGQETQYF	TGTGCCAGCAGCTTGCTAGGACTAGGGCAAGAGACCCAGTACTTC
few	TRBV4-1	16	NA	TRBJ1-5	CASSQLSPGGNQPQHF	TGCGCCAGCAGCCAACTTTCCCCAGGGGGCAATCAGCCCCAGCATTTT
NA	TRBV2	14	TRBD1	TRBJ2-3	CASRDRGRVDTQYF	TGTGCCAGCAGGGACAGGGGGCGCGTAGATACGCAGTATTTT
NA	TRBV7-8	15	TRBD1	TRBJ2-2	CASSSSRGPTRELFF	TGTGCCAGCAGCTCCAGCAGGGGGCCGACCAGGGAGCTGTTTTTT
NA	TRBV7-2	15	TRBD1	TRBJ1-2	CASSYSGTGNYGYTF	TGTGCCAGCAGCTACTCCGGGACAGGGAACTATGGCTACACCTTC
once	TRBV5-1	14	NA	TRBJ2-3	CASKRETSTDTQYF	TGCGCCAGCAAGAGGGAGACTAGCACAGATACGCAGTATTTT
NA	TRBV7-2	14	NA	TRBJ2-7	CASSFDRTSYEQYF	TGTGCCAGCAGCTTCGACAGGACTTCCTACGAGCAGTACTTC
NA	TRBV28	14	NA	TRBJ2-7	CASRVERISDEQYF	TGTGCCAGCAGAGTAGAAAGGATTTCAGACGAGCAGTACTTC
NA	TRBV5-4	13	NA	TRBJ1-1	CASSNGHDAEAFF	TGTGCCAGCAGCAACGGACACGACGCTGAAGCTTTCTTT
NA	TRBV5-1	15	NA	TRBJ2-7	CASSLVVSHSYEQYF	TGCGCCAGCAGCTTGGTCGTTAGCCACAGCTACGAGCAGTACTTC